This TCR beta chain was recorded in a study of blood T cell repertoires in COVID-19. Study-wide context: Samples taken during acute and convalescent COVID-19 were collected in the United States, Italy and Spain. Sample material is recorded as cDNA or gDNA derived from T cells, B-cell-depleted T cells, or PBMCs.

This CDR3 region has 17 residues. Trimming took off 4 bases at V and 1 base at J, with 19 bases between the two ends. Germline assignment: CDR1 ENHRY and CDR2 SYGVKD. Here immunoSEQ multiplex PCR was the method, and the copy in TCRdb shows in-frame clones only, minus some. The sample includes roughly 250,000 clones, roughly 84% of them seen just once. What was sequenced was peripheral blood. This clonotype was sampled from a human donor in a cohort sampled during active COVID-19. V and J are TRBV10-3 and TRBJ2-5, with D perhaps TRBD1 (5 bases). The CDR3 bases are TGTGCCATCAGTGCTGGGGCTAGTCGGTTGGTCCAAGAGACCCAGTACTTC. Protein: CAISAGASRLVQETQYF.